This TCR beta chain was found in a study of T cell responses to AZD1222 COVID-19 vaccine. Study-level findings and limits: It was only a handful of AZD1222 recipients who were seropositive at baseline.

About this clone itself: No antigen is known for it.

V was pared by 4 bases and J by 3 bases, with 6 bases between. Per the germline V gene, CDR1 is SGDLS and CDR2 is YYNGEE. The CDR3 loop spans 12 amino acids. Assay used: immunoSEQ multiplex PCR; TCRdb lists only in-frame clones, some missing. The table records under 100,000 clones, around 85% of them present only once. Sample: peripheral blood, taken 28 days after the second AZD1222 dose. This sequence joins TRBV9 and TRBJ2-3; a weak D match, TRBD2 (5 bases). The sequence came from an adult who received the AZD1222 COVID-19 vaccine. CDR3 protein: CASSLATDTQYF. The DNA of the CDR3 is TGTGCCAGCAGCTTAGCGACAGATACGCAGTATTTT.